These 3 T cell receptor beta chains came from one sample sequenced in a study of T cell repertoires in cytomegalovirus infection. Their cognate antigens are unknown. From the reads, TCRdb called clonotypes with MiXCR, one entry per CDR3 protein. In the table there are about 770,000 distinct CDR3 sequences, 25% to 35% of which are singletons. Source: cultured CD8+ T cells from PBMCs, taken from culture after CMV antigen stimulation. All receptors come from a human donor in good health (CMV status not recorded). Some clones in this sample may be carry-over from other donors' samples.

The chain has TRBV7-9 and TRBJ2-7, with D possibly matching TRBD1 (8 bases). V lost 4 bases and J 3 bases, leaving 16 bases between the germline ends. From germline, CDR1 is SEHNR and CDR2 FQNEAQ (reference sequence). CDR3 length: 15 residues. The CDR3 spells CASSYEQGGSYEQYV. Written as DNA, the CDR3 is TGTGCCAGCAGCTATGAACAGGGGGGGAGCTACGAGCAGTACGTC.

The sample holds a few counts of this clonotype. This chain links TRBV9 with TRBJ2-1; unclear D gene. The germline V gene has CDR1 SGDLS and CDR2 YYNGEE. This CDR3 has 13 residues. Trimming removed 3 bases at V and 5 bases at J, with 9 bases between. The CDR3 sequence is CASSASSHNEQFF. The CDR3 bases are TGTGCCAGCAGCGCCAGCAGCCACAATGAGCAGTTCTTC.

Many counts were recorded for this clonotype. CDR3 amino acids: CASSLVGLQYF. The CDR3 DNA reads as TGTGCCAGCAGCTTAGTGGGGCTCCAGTACTTC. J is TRBJ2-5 and V is TRBV7-2; D is perhaps TRBD1 (5 bases). In germline, CDR1 is SGHTA, CDR2 FQGNSA. This CDR3 comprises 11 residues. Trimming removed 1 base from V and 10 bases from J, with 7 bases in between.